These 27 T cell receptor beta chains share one sample of origin, sequenced in a study of blood T cell repertoires in COVID-19. Profiled with immunoSEQ multiplex PCR; TCRdb holds only in-frame clones, not every one. The sample lists some 200,000 clones; 70% to 90% were seen once. Sequencing was carried out using peripheral blood. The receptors were gathered from a woman under 30 who had recovered from COVID-19.

The table lists this clone with a count of one. The chain carries TRBV11-2 and TRBJ1-1; TRBD1 matches 7 bases. Unmatched junction bases numbered 8, after V lost 6 bases and J lost 1 base. This CDR3 comprises 15 residues. CDR1 and CDR2 from the germline V gene are SGHAT and FQNNGV. The CDR3 nucleotides are TGTGCCAGCAGGTCACAGGGGTCGGGGAACACTGAAGCTTTCTTT. As protein: CASRSQGSGNTEAFF.

This chain joins TRBV7-2 and TRBJ2-6; D unresolved. CDR1 is SGHTA, CDR2 FQGNSA, per germline. The CDR3 totals 14 residues. The V gene lost 6 bases and the J gene lost 0 bases, with 6 bases spanning the gap. CDR3 region: CASSPLSGANVLTF. The CDR3 coding sequence is TGTGCCAGCAGTCCACTCTCTGGGGCCAACGTCCTGACTTTC.

V is TRBV25-1 and J is TRBJ2-5, with no clear D. V dropped 7 bases and J dropped 5 bases, with 14 bases sitting between them. There are 13 residues in the CDR3. Germline CDR1 is MGHDK and CDR2 is SYGVNS. CDR3 bases: TGTGCCAGCACAAGATCGACAAGGGAGACCCAGTACTTC. Protein product: CASTRSTRETQYF. The full variable domain, its missing parts supplied by reference TRBV25-1 and TRBJ2-5, is EADIYQTPRYLVIGTGKKITLECSQTMGHDKMYWYQQDPGMELHLIHYSYGVNSTEKGDLSSESTVSRIRTEHFPLTLESARPSHTSQYLCASTRSTRETQYFGPGTRLLVL.

Here the CDR3 DNA reads TGTGCCAGCAGCCCGAGCTCAACGAAGACAGGGATGGATGGCTACACCTTC. This sequence encodes CASSPSSTKTGMDGYTF. The chain is built from TRBV9 and TRBJ1-2, with 7 bases identical to TRBD1. V shed 4 bases, J shed 6 bases, and the junction held 18 bases outside the gene matches. This CDR3 is 17 amino acids long. From germline, CDR1 is SGDLS and CDR2 YYNGEE.

The gene calls are TRBV28 and TRBJ1-2; D is undetermined. V was cut by 5 bases and J by 5 bases, with 15 bases left in between. CDR1 MDHEN and CDR2 SYDVKM come from the germline V gene. This CDR3 is built from 14 residues. The CDR3 spells CASSQISSQYGYTF. CDR3 nucleotides: TGTGCCAGCAGTCAAATCTCTTCCCAGTATGGCTACACCTTC.

The chain is built from TRBV4-3 and TRBJ2-7, with 8 bases aligning to TRBD2. CDR3 length: 17 residues. The V gene's germline CDR1 is LGHNA and CDR2 YSLEER. V was pared by 0 bases and J by 0 bases, with 7 bases of the junction left unmatched. CDR3 residues: CASSQDRLAHGSYEQYF. The CDR3 nucleotides read TGCGCCAGCAGCCAAGATAGACTAGCGCATGGCTCCTACGAGCAGTACTTC.

This clone was picked up a small number of times. The chain carries TRBV19 and TRBJ2-7, with unresolved D. The CDR3 contains 13 residues. V dropped 5 bases and J dropped 2 bases, with 10 bases sitting between them. Germline CDR1 LNHDA, CDR2 SQIVND (reference sequence). The DNA for the CDR3 is TGTGCCAGTAGTTCCCCAGGTCCCTACGAGCAGTACTTC. It yields the protein CASSSPGPYEQYF. The complete variable domain, with remaining parts taken from reference TRBV19 and TRBJ2-7, reads DGGITQSPKYLFRKEGQNVTLSCEQNLNHDAMYWYRQDPGQGLRLIYYSQIVNDFQKGDIAEGYSVSREKKESFPLTVTSAQKNPTAFYLCASSSPGPYEQYFGPGTRLTVT.

The rearrangement links TRBV11-2 to TRBJ2-1, with 7 bases aligning to TRBD1. Trimming cost V 5 bases and J 9 bases; bases outside gene matches: 7. The CDR3 contains 13 residues. Germline V lookup: CDR1 SGHAT, CDR2 FQNNGV. The CDR3 spells CASSPTGDGEQFF. For the CDR3, the DNA is TGTGCCAGCAGCCCTACAGGGGACGGTGAGCAGTTCTTC. Full variable domain (remainder filled in from reference TRBV11-2 and TRBJ2-1): EAGVAQSPRYKIIEKRQSVAFWCNPISGHATLYWYQQILGQGPKLLIQFQNNGVVDDSQLPKDRFSAERLKGVDSTLKIQPAKLEDSAVYLCASSPTGDGEQFFGPGTRLTVL.

This rearrangement joins TRBV9 to TRBJ1-5, with no clear D. Germline CDR1 reads SGDLS; CDR2 reads YYNGEE. The germline V and J ends were trimmed by 5 bases and 2 bases, with 11 bases remaining between them. CDR3 length equals 14 residues. The DNA of the CDR3 is TGTGCCAGCAGTCCCAACACAGGCAATCAGCCCCAGCATTTT. It encodes CASSPNTGNQPQHF.

V is TRBV7-2 and J is TRBJ2-7; 8 bases agree with TRBD1. Germline loops: CDR1 SGHTA, CDR2 FQGNSA. CDR3 length: 16 residues. The ends lost 6 bases at V and 5 bases at J; junction bases unmatched: 15. CDR3 sequence reads: CASRGWEAGGRDEQYF. CDR3 nucleotides: TGTGCCAGCAGGGGTTGGGAGGCAGGGGGCAGAGACGAGCAGTACTTC.

As to this clone: Other DNA sequences within the sample encode an identical CDR3. This chain connects TRBV29-1 to TRBJ1-5; 7 nucleotides match TRBD1. V was pared by 4 bases and J by 5 bases, with 5 bases of the junction left unmatched. The germline V gene has CDR1 SQVTM and CDR2 ANQGSEA. There are 13 residues in the CDR3. The CDR3 is CSVGTGGDQPQHF. Here the CDR3 DNA reads TGCAGCGTTGGGACAGGTGGCGATCAGCCCCAGCATTTT.

This chain connects TRBV28 to TRBJ1-1; 7 nucleotides align to TRBD1. Germline-derived CDR1 and CDR2 are MDHEN and SYDVKM. This CDR3 spans 15 amino acids. V lost 2 bases, J lost 3 bases, and 6 bases stayed unmatched. CDR3 DNA: TGTGCCAGCAGTTTAAAAGGGGGCTTGGACACTGAAGCTTTCTTT. Protein sequence: CASSLKGGLDTEAFF.

The chain has TRBV6-6 and TRBJ1-2; unclear D gene. CDR3 length: 15 amino acids. Per germline, CDR1 MNHNY and CDR2 SVGAGI (reference sequence). Between the trimmed V and J ends, which lost 4 bases and 1 base, there was a span of 13 bases. The DNA of the CDR3 is TGTGCCAGCAGTTCCCCGGAGAAGATTAACTATGGCTACACCTTC. It encodes CASSSPEKINYGYTF.

CDR3 DNA sequence: TGTGCCCAGCAGGGGGCAGATACGCAGTATTTT. This sequence encodes CAQQGADTQYF. The gene calls are TRBV7-9 and TRBJ2-3, with 7 bases fitting TRBD1. CDR1 and CDR2 from the germline V gene are SEHNR and FQNEAQ (reference sequence). V lost 11 bases, J lost 4 bases, and 3 bases stayed unmatched. This CDR3 comprises 11 residues.

The V call is TRBV5-1, the J call TRBJ2-2, with 9 bases fitting TRBD1. V gave up 2 bases and J gave up 4 bases; unmatched junction bases: 6. CDR1 is SGHRS, CDR2 YFSETQ, per germline. The CDR3 runs 16 residues. CDR3 in amino acids: CASSFHPGQGTGELFF. The DNA for the CDR3 is TGCGCCAGCAGCTTCCACCCGGGACAGGGCACCGGGGAGCTGTTTTTT. Full variable domain (outside the CDR3, taken from reference TRBV5-1 and TRBJ2-2): KAGVTQTPRYLIKTRGQQVTLSCSPISGHRSVSWYQQTPGQGLQFLFEYFSETQRNKGNFPGRFSGRQFSNSRSEMNVSTLELGDSALYLCASSFHPGQGTGELFFGEGSRLTVL.

The genes are TRBV6-5 and TRBJ1-6; D call uncertain. V lost 6 bases to trimming and J lost 9 bases, with 9 bases between them. The CDR3 spans 12 residues. The germline V gene has CDR1 MNHEY and CDR2 SVGAGI. The CDR3 is CASRFRSSPLHF. The CDR3 coding sequence is TGTGCCAGCAGGTTCCGTTCTTCACCCCTCCACTTT.

V gene TRBV29-1 combines with J gene TRBJ2-1; TRBD1 matches 8 bases. The V gene end was trimmed by 5 bases and the J gene end by 6 bases; junction bases not matched to a gene: 9. The CDR3 extends over 14 amino acids. From germline, CDR1 is SQVTM and CDR2 ANQGSEA. This CDR3 is CSVTGGLPANEQFF. CDR3 in DNA: TGCAGCGTTACAGGGGGGCTACCCGCCAATGAGCAGTTCTTC.

DNA for the CDR3: TGCGCCAGCAGCCAATTCAGGGCGGATCAGCCCCAGCATTTT. Protein product: CASSQFRADQPQHF. V and J are TRBV4-1 and TRBJ1-5; D perhaps matches TRBD1 (5 bases). The V and J ends lost 2 bases and 5 bases respectively, with 10 bases between them. CDR1 is MGHRA, CDR2 YSYEKL, per germline. The CDR3 runs 14 residues.

The CDR3, as DNA: TGTGCCAGCAGTACTTCAGGGTTCCAGCCCCAGCATTTT. Translated: CASSTSGFQPQHF. The rearrangement joins TRBV6-5 to TRBJ1-5, with D maybe TRBD1 (5 bases). CDR3 length: 13 residues. V lost 5 bases and J lost 7, with 12 bases in between. Germline V gives CDR1 MNHEY, CDR2 SVGAGI.

The chain has TRBV5-4 and TRBJ1-1, with TRBD1 as a possible D gene (5 bases). There are 14 residues in the CDR3. Trimming pared 3 bases from V and 6 bases from J, leaving 15 bases between. In germline, CDR1 is SGHNT, CDR2 YYREEE (reference sequence). The CDR3 nucleotides read TGTGCCAGCAGCTCGGGAGCAGGGCGGGCTGAAGCTTTCTTT. It translates to CASSSGAGRAEAFF.

V is TRBV5-1 and J is TRBJ1-4; the D is unclear. Per germline, CDR1 SGHRS and CDR2 YFSETQ. V was clipped by 1 base and J by 0 bases, with 7 bases between them. The CDR3 runs 15 residues. The CDR3 region has the DNA TGCGCCAGCAGCTTGTACGCGGCAACTAATGAAAAACTGTTTTTT. Residues: CASSLYAATNEKLFF.

This clone came up once. The V gene is TRBV4-2, the J gene TRBJ2-1; 7 bases fit TRBD1. CDR1 is LGHNA, CDR2 YNFKEQ, per germline. This CDR3 is built from 14 residues. The ends lost 4 bases at V and 4 bases at J; junction bases unmatched: 4. CDR3 loop: CASSPVGQYNEQFF. DNA for the CDR3: TGTGCCAGCAGCCCAGTGGGACAGTACAATGAGCAGTTCTTC.

The chain is built from TRBV7-9 and TRBJ1-1; unclear D gene. The CDR3 runs 13 residues. Germline assignment: CDR1 SEHNR and CDR2 FQNEAQ (reference sequence). V lost 3 bases and J 6 bases, leaving 11 bases between the germline ends. The CDR3 DNA follows: TGTGCCAGCAGCTTCGGTGCCCACCCTGAAGCTTTCTTT. Encoded protein: CASSFGAHPEAFF. Full variable domain (outside the CDR3, taken from reference TRBV7-9 and TRBJ1-1): DTGVSQNPRHKITKRGQNVTFRCDPISEHNRLYWYRQTLGQGPEFLTYFQNEAQLEKSRLLSDRFSAERPKGSFSTLEIQRTEQGDSAMYLCASSFGAHPEAFFGQGTRLTVV.

The V call is TRBV25-1, the J call TRBJ2-7; TRBD1 agrees at 8 bases. Germline CDR1 reads MGHDK; CDR2 reads SYGVNS. The CDR3 covers 14 residues. Trimming cost V 9 bases and J 4 bases; bases outside gene matches: 11. DNA of the CDR3: TGTGCCAGTAGGATCGGAACAGGGGGGTACGAGCAGTACTTC. Protein sequence: CASRIGTGGYEQYF.

The chain joins TRBV3-1 (or the pseudogene TRBV3-2) to TRBJ1-1, with TRBD1 matching 8 bases. V lost 5 bases to trimming and J lost 3 bases; unmatched junction nucleotides: 11. The CDR3 has 16 residues. Germline assignment: CDR1 LGHDT and CDR2 YNNKEL (reference sequence). The CDR3 DNA follows: TGTGCCAGCAGCAGACGAACAGGGGGGGTACACACTGAAGCTTTCTTT. Its protein is CASSRRTGGVHTEAFF.

This chain joins TRBV29-1 and TRBJ1-1; D gene unclear. Trimming removed 2 bases at V and 2 bases at J, with 12 bases between. CDR1 and CDR2 (germline): SQVTM, ANQGSEA. The CDR3 sequence is 14 residues long. CDR3 DNA: TGCAGCGTTGAAAAGGATGGGCCTAACACTGAAGCTTTCTTT. This sequence encodes CSVEKDGPNTEAFF.

This chain joins TRBV5-1 and TRBJ2-1, with 15 bases that match TRBD2. After removal of 4 bases from V and 9 bases from J, the junction contained 11 bases not matched to a gene. The CDR3 loop spans 17 amino acids. Germline CDR1 and CDR2: SGHRS and YFSETQ. The CDR3: CASSLIPGLAGGGEQFF. The DNA of the CDR3 is TGCGCCAGCAGCCTTATCCCGGGACTAGCGGGAGGAGGTGAGCAGTTCTTC.